This is a list of T cell receptor beta chains from one sample in a study of T-cell memory formation after mild COVID-19. MiXCR was run by TCRdb on the 5' RACE reads, yielding one entry per CDR3 protein. Seen here are 400,000 to 500,000 distinct CDR3 sequences, about a sixth observed once, and the top ten hold 20% to 25%. The sequencing sample was made of PBMCs or a T cell subset sorted from them (not recorded which). These receptors all stem from a man between 18 and 35 years old who had mild COVID-19 (a few samples of this study predate the infection). Cell type and time point are not known. Both conserved end residues are part of each CDR3. The D gene is left open where the match is weak. The size field is filled for only some rows; it gives once, few, many or a size class.

j_gene: TRBJ1-1; v_gene: TRBV3-1; abundance: -; d_gene: -; CDR3aa: CASSPRGEREAFF; CDR3nt: TGTGCCAGCAGCCCCCGTGGGGAGAGAGAAGCTTTCTTT
j_gene: TRBJ1-5; v_gene: TRBV20-1; abundance: -; d_gene: -; CDR3aa: CSARVEGSQPKHF; CDR3nt: TGCAGTGCTAGAGTGGAGGGTAGTCAGCCCAAGCATTTT
j_gene: TRBJ2-2; v_gene: TRBV12-3/TRBV12-4; abundance: many; d_gene: TRBD1; CDR3aa: CASSWTGRSGELFF; CDR3nt: TGTGCCAGCAGTTGGACAGGGAGGTCCGGGGAGCTGTTTTTT
j_gene: TRBJ2-3; v_gene: TRBV29-1; abundance: -; d_gene: TRBD1; CDR3aa: CSVGRGPTSTDTQYF; CDR3nt: TGCAGCGTCGGTAGGGGGCCGACTAGCACAGATACGCAGTATTTT
j_gene: TRBJ2-7; v_gene: TRBV5-4; abundance: -; d_gene: TRBD2; CDR3aa: CASSLMGGEQYF; CDR3nt: TGTGCCAGCAGCCTCATGGGGGGGGAGCAGTACTTC
j_gene: TRBJ1-1; v_gene: TRBV12-3/TRBV12-4; abundance: -; d_gene: -; CDR3aa: CASILWPYTYTEAFF; CDR3nt: TGTGCCAGCATTCTTTGGCCCTATACGTACACTGAAGCTTTCTTT
j_gene: TRBJ1-2; v_gene: TRBV29-1; abundance: -; d_gene: -; CDR3aa: CSASGGTRRGYTF; CDR3nt: TGCAGCGCCTCTGGGGGTACACGTCGAGGCTACACCTTC
j_gene: TRBJ1-1; v_gene: TRBV2; abundance: once; d_gene: -; CDR3aa: CASSREQAGSTEAFF; CDR3nt: TGTGCCAGCAGTCGCGAGCAGGCGGGGAGCACTGAAGCTTTCTTT
j_gene: TRBJ2-7; v_gene: TRBV5-1; abundance: few; d_gene: TRBD1; CDR3aa: CASSFGTGDIEQYF; CDR3nt: TGCGCCAGCAGCTTCGGGACAGGGGACATCGAGCAGTACTTC
j_gene: TRBJ2-3; v_gene: TRBV11-2; abundance: few; d_gene: TRBD1; CDR3aa: CASSPYYRGVTDTQYF; CDR3nt: TGTGCCAGCAGCCCCTACTACAGGGGAGTTACAGATACGCAGTATTTT
j_gene: TRBJ1-1; v_gene: TRBV5-4; abundance: -; d_gene: -; CDR3aa: CASGRLTMNTEAFF; CDR3nt: TGTGCCAGCGGAAGACTAACCATGAACACTGAAGCTTTCTTT
j_gene: TRBJ2-2; v_gene: TRBV11-2; abundance: few; d_gene: TRBD1; CDR3aa: CASRRPGQGTGELFF; CDR3nt: TGTGCCAGCAGGCGGCCGGGACAGGGGACCGGGGAGCTGTTTTTT
j_gene: TRBJ1-1; v_gene: TRBV6-2/TRBV6-3; abundance: -; d_gene: TRBD1; CDR3aa: CASSWGGQGATEAFF; CDR3nt: TGTGCCAGCAGTTGGGGGGGACAGGGAGCCACTGAAGCTTTCTTT
j_gene: TRBJ1-6; v_gene: TRBV5-1; abundance: few; d_gene: -; CDR3aa: CASSLAGQPQDPLHF; CDR3nt: TGCGCCAGCAGCTTGGCGGGACAACCACAAGATCCCCTCCACTTT
j_gene: TRBJ2-6; v_gene: TRBV5-1; abundance: few; d_gene: -; CDR3aa: CASSPPQGTLTILTF; CDR3nt: TGCGCCAGCAGCCCCCCGCAGGGGACGCTCACCATCCTGACTTTC
j_gene: TRBJ2-3; v_gene: TRBV6-4; abundance: many; d_gene: -; CDR3aa: CASSDRETDTQYF; CDR3nt: TGTGCCAGCAGTGACAGGGAGACAGATACGCAGTATTTT
j_gene: TRBJ1-6; v_gene: TRBV6-5; abundance: -; d_gene: -; CDR3aa: CASSYSLSGNSPLHF; CDR3nt: TGTGCCAGCAGTTACTCCTTATCCGGGAATTCACCCCTCCACTTT
j_gene: TRBJ1-3; v_gene: TRBV5-6; abundance: few; d_gene: -; CDR3aa: CASSSGRGRGNTIYF; CDR3nt: TGTGCCAGCAGCTCCGGCAGGGGCCGGGGAAACACCATATATTTT
j_gene: TRBJ2-3; v_gene: TRBV10-3; abundance: -; d_gene: TRBD2; CDR3aa: CAISTSGGVTDTQYF; CDR3nt: TGTGCCATCTCGACTAGCGGGGGGGTCACAGATACGCAGTATTTT
j_gene: TRBJ2-3; v_gene: TRBV27; abundance: few; d_gene: TRBD2; CDR3aa: CASSSRRERERDTQYF; CDR3nt: TGTGCCAGCAGTTCCCGCAGGGAGCGGGAGCGGGATACGCAGTATTTT
j_gene: TRBJ2-7; v_gene: TRBV27; abundance: few; d_gene: -; CDR3aa: CASSFQGSEQYF; CDR3nt: TGTGCCAGCAGTTTTCAGGGGTCCGAGCAGTACTTC
j_gene: TRBJ1-1; v_gene: TRBV21-1; abundance: -; d_gene: -; CDR3aa: CASSASRGLTEAFF; CDR3nt: TGTGCCAGCAGCGCGTCCAGGGGCCTCACTGAAGCTTTCTTT
j_gene: TRBJ2-1; v_gene: TRBV9; abundance: few; d_gene: -; CDR3aa: CASSVAGPYEQFF; CDR3nt: TGTGCCAGCAGCGTAGCAGGTCCCTATGAGCAGTTCTTC
j_gene: TRBJ2-1; v_gene: TRBV7-9; abundance: many; d_gene: -; CDR3aa: CASSVRWGAGSYNEQFF; CDR3nt: TGTGCCAGCAGCGTGCGTTGGGGGGCAGGCTCCTACAATGAGCAGTTCTTC
j_gene: TRBJ1-2; v_gene: TRBV5-1; abundance: many; d_gene: -; CDR3aa: CASSLKVGLGYTF; CDR3nt: TGCGCCAGCAGCTTGAAAGTTGGTTTGGGCTACACCTTC
j_gene: TRBJ2-5; v_gene: TRBV20-1; abundance: -; d_gene: -; CDR3aa: CSARDLLSLETQYF; CDR3nt: TGCAGTGCTAGAGATCTGCTAAGCCTCGAGACCCAGTACTTC
j_gene: TRBJ2-3; v_gene: TRBV7-2; abundance: few; d_gene: TRBD1; CDR3aa: CASSLQDRTPQYF; CDR3nt: TGTGCCAGCAGCTTACAGGACAGGACCCCGCAGTATTTT
j_gene: TRBJ2-1; v_gene: TRBV20-1; abundance: -; d_gene: -; CDR3aa: CSATVGAPEQFF; CDR3nt: TGCAGTGCTACGGTTGGCGCCCCTGAGCAGTTCTTC
j_gene: TRBJ1-6; v_gene: TRBV6-2/TRBV6-3; abundance: -; d_gene: -; CDR3aa: CDSRTVSPLHF; CDR3nt: TGTGACAGCAGGACGGTGAGTCCCCTCCACTTT
j_gene: TRBJ1-5; v_gene: TRBV4-2; abundance: -; d_gene: -; CDR3aa: CASSRIEDNQPQHF; CDR3nt: TGTGCCAGCAGCCGGATTGAGGATAATCAGCCCCAGCATTTT
j_gene: TRBJ2-5; v_gene: TRBV7-9; abundance: -; d_gene: -; CDR3aa: CASSLTGKGETQYF; CDR3nt: TGTGCCAGCAGCCTAACAGGGAAGGGGGAGACCCAGTACTTC